The clone carrying this TCR beta chain was seen just once. The data belong to a study of OX40 agonist ivuxolimab in advanced cancers. Turning to the study itself: At doses from 0.01 to 10 mg/kg, patients were given intravenous ivuxolimab every 2 weeks. Partial responses were achieved by three patients, one with hepatocellular carcinoma and two with cutaneous melanoma. Patients with hepatocellular carcinoma, melanoma, renal cell or head and neck cancer made up the dose-escalation patients.

Sequencing was performed with immunoSEQ multiplex PCR; in TCRdb, only in-frame clones are kept and a portion is missing. Here the sample spans tens of thousands of clones, more than 80% being singletons. With 3 bases removed from V and 7 bases from J, the gap between germline ends came to 28 bases. The CDR3 length is 18 residues. Germline CDR1 SGHRS, CDR2 YFSETQ. This material consisted of CD4+ or CD8+ T cells sorted from blood, taken in a trial of the OX40 agonist ivuxolimab. This TCR was sampled from an adult with an advanced solid tumor such as melanoma, head and neck, liver or kidney cancer. This rearrangement joins TRBV5-1 to TRBJ2-5; either TRBD1 or TRBD2 may fit D (5 bases each). The chain's CDR3 is CASSSGTPGTRTRWTQYF. The CDR3 DNA follows: TGCGCCAGCAGCTCCGGCACCCCAGGGACCCGAACTCGATGGACCCAGTACTTC.